The clone carrying this TCR beta chain was seen just once. Some clones are missing from TCRdb's copy, which holds only in-frame ones; the method was immunoSEQ multiplex PCR. Among over 150,000 clones, 80% to 85% were seen once, and the ten largest hold over 6.5%. CDR1 is MNHEY and CDR2 is SVGAGI in the germline V gene. With 5 bases removed from V and 0 bases from J, the gap between germline ends came to 8 bases. The CDR3 is 14 residues long. This sample was taken from a study of blood T cell repertoires in COVID-19. The wider study: T cells, B-cell-depleted T cells, or PBMCs supplied cDNA or gDNA.

Sequencing input: PBMCs or T cells enriched from blood (not recorded which). The chain is built from TRBV6-5 and TRBJ1-3; possible D gene TRBD1, 5 bases. This TCR was sampled from a man in his forties or fifties who had recovered from COVID-19. Written as DNA, the CDR3 is TGTGCCAGCAGTAACAGGCCCTCTGGAAACACCATATATTTT. This codes for CASSNRPSGNTIYF.